The source of this TCR beta chain is a study of CDR3 diversity in severe acne. CDR1 and CDR2 from the germline V gene are MGHRA and YSYEKL. The CDR3 contains 15 residues. Trimming stripped 6 bases from V and 1 base from J, with 16 bases between. TCRdb itself ran the PCR reads through MiXCR, one entry per CDR3 protein. The sample has approximately 77,000 distinct CDR3 sequences, 49% seen once; the top ten hold approximately 10%. Source material: blood. The sequence was obtained from a male donor with severe acne vulgaris. The chain employs TRBV4-1 and TRBJ2-7; tentatively, D is TRBD1 or TRBD2 (7 bases each). CDR3 loop: CASSLRGGKSYEQYF. The CDR3 DNA reads TGCGCCAGCAGTCTCAGGGGGGGCAAGTCCTACGAGCAGTACTTC.